This entry is about one T cell receptor (beta chain). What it binds is unknown. The data are from a study of cytomegalovirus exposure and HLA in healthy donors. Overall study results and limits: Serostatus for CMV was the only available immune exposure information. Presence/absence results assume similar sequencing depth per donor, which may not hold. Several of the most significant clusters were apparently associated with common viral pathogens in a later analysis. In vitro assays verified that three CMV-associated chains recognized CMV antigens specifically.

PCR was performed using 60 Vbeta and 13 Jbeta primers. The assay was immunoSEQ multiplex PCR, and TCRdb's table has in-frame clones only and misses some. The sample lists 150,000 to 200,000 clones, about four fifths occurring once. The germline V gene encodes CDR1 SGHRS and CDR2 YFSETQ. V gave up 1 base and J gave up 2 bases, with 10 bases separating them. The CDR3 has 15 residues. The sequenced material came from PBMCs. The sequence derives from a man aged 40-49 years in good health and CMV-seronegative. V and J are TRBV5-1 and TRBJ1-3, with TRBD1 as a possible D gene (5 bases). CDR3 nucleotides: TGCGCCAGCAGCTTGAACAGGAGTCCTGGAAACACCATATATTTT. Translating it yields CASSLNRSPGNTIYF.